Listed below are T cell receptor beta chains from one sample, sequenced in a study of T cell repertoires in cytomegalovirus infection. TCRdb recomputed calls from the reads with MiXCR, one row per CDR3 protein. The sample comprises 450,000 to 550,000 distinct CDR3 sequences, more than 40% of which are singletons, and just under 45% rests with the top ten. Their antigens remain unidentified. The sample consisted of cultured PBMCs, taken from culture after CMV antigen stimulation. These receptor sequences come from a human donor in good health (CMV status not recorded). Some clones in this sample may be carry-over from other donors' samples. The CDR3 runs from the conserved cysteine through the conserved F or W. Each record gives: CDR3 protein, J gene, V gene.

CDR3: CSAGDRRNNSPLHF
J: TRBJ1-6
V: TRBV20-1

CDR3: CASSSMTSGRVDTQYF
J: TRBJ2-3
V: TRBV12-3/TRBV12-4

CDR3: CASSFGLAGLTGEQYF
J: TRBJ2-7
V: TRBV5-4

CDR3: CASSLWLASSYEQYF
J: TRBJ2-7
V: TRBV7-2

CDR3: CSAVDEHSGANVLTF
J: TRBJ2-6
V: TRBV20-1

CDR3: CASIDRFSETQYF
J: TRBJ2-5
V: TRBV2

CDR3: CASRRQGPYNEQFF
J: TRBJ2-1
V: TRBV28

CDR3: CASSHRQYYEQYF
J: TRBJ2-7
V: TRBV7-3

CDR3: CASRGTPGNTIYF
J: TRBJ1-3
V: TRBV7-8

CDR3: CASSPSGQGVGNTIYF
J: TRBJ1-3
V: TRBV7-6

CDR3: CASRQGTEETQYF
J: TRBJ2-5
V: TRBV2

CDR3: CASSPLTGGSSGANVLTF
J: TRBJ2-6
V: TRBV19

CDR3: CASSTRGVLSYNEQFF
J: TRBJ2-1
V: TRBV6-5

CDR3: CASSLIVGQGTQYF
J: TRBJ2-3
V: TRBV7-8

CDR3: CASSLSGQDAETQYF
J: TRBJ2-5
V: TRBV7-8

CDR3: CASSLLIKGGEQYF
J: TRBJ2-7
V: TRBV12-3/TRBV12-4

CDR3: CASSRQGGKSSGANVLTF
J: TRBJ2-6
V: TRBV28

CDR3: CASSLSGTNYEQYF
J: TRBJ2-7
V: TRBV5-5

CDR3: CASSTGTAGGDYEQYF
J: TRBJ2-7
V: TRBV19

CDR3: CASRTSQSFSYNEQFF
J: TRBJ2-1
V: TRBV6-1

CDR3: CSVGLADYYEQYF
J: TRBJ2-7
V: TRBV20-1

CDR3: CASSQDPANSPLHF
J: TRBJ1-6
V: TRBV4-3

CDR3: CASTRRDTGELFF
J: TRBJ2-2
V: TRBV19

CDR3: CSAGDRVNIQYF
J: TRBJ2-4
V: TRBV20-1

CDR3: CASSQGLDVETQYF
J: TRBJ2-5
V: TRBV3-1

CDR3: CASRDLQGGSNTEAFF
J: TRBJ1-1
V: TRBV2

CDR3: CASSIRGSALDMETQYF
J: TRBJ2-5
V: TRBV19

CDR3: CASSPGLAEKTQYF
J: TRBJ2-5
V: TRBV7-2

CDR3: CASSSWTSTYNEQFF
J: TRBJ2-1
V: TRBV11-2

CDR3: CASSLQGTGDEQYF
J: TRBJ2-7
V: TRBV11-2

CDR3: CASSLAEGETSTVRYTF
J: TRBJ1-2
V: TRBV7-8

CDR3: CASSKIAGNEQFF
J: TRBJ2-1
V: TRBV19

CDR3: CASSREDLSSGNTIYF
J: TRBJ1-3
V: TRBV4-1

CDR3: CASAPLRQETQYF
J: TRBJ2-5
V: TRBV12-3/TRBV12-4

CDR3: CASSLTSNYLHF
J: TRBJ1-6
V: TRBV7-2

CDR3: CASSIQPGLAGGRQYF
J: TRBJ2-7
V: TRBV19

CDR3: CASGPGQAVGEQYF
J: TRBJ2-7
V: TRBV27

CDR3: CASANQGSETQYF
J: TRBJ2-5
V: TRBV5-1

CDR3: CASSPGGVRADTQYF
J: TRBJ2-3
V: TRBV12-3/TRBV12-4

CDR3: CASSSRSEQYGYTF
J: TRBJ1-2
V: TRBV7-2

CDR3: CASQGLNGGGEQYF
J: TRBJ2-7
V: TRBV6-5

CDR3: CAISDSGENTEAFF
J: TRBJ1-1
V: TRBV10-3

CDR3: CASSLTAGEVVEQYF
J: TRBJ2-7
V: TRBV7-2

CDR3: CASSDASRTDTQYF
J: TRBJ2-3
V: TRBV2

CDR3: CASSRGLIGYTF
J: TRBJ1-2
V: TRBV6-6

CDR3: CASSNGKGYEQYF
J: TRBJ2-7
V: TRBV7-9

CDR3: CASSTPDGEKVFF
J: TRBJ1-4
V: TRBV18

CDR3: CASSSRTSAQETQYF
J: TRBJ2-5
V: TRBV7-6

CDR3: CASRPTGSGSYNEQFF
J: TRBJ2-1
V: TRBV12-3/TRBV12-4

CDR3: CASSPGTGPSNEQFF
J: TRBJ2-1
V: TRBV12-3/TRBV12-4

CDR3: CASSPRARAVTEAFF
J: TRBJ1-1
V: TRBV7-2

CDR3: CASSMSAGSTDTQYF
J: TRBJ2-3
V: TRBV19

CDR3: CASSEAGGVKAFF
J: TRBJ1-1
V: TRBV6-1

CDR3: CASKRGEAGRYNEQFF
J: TRBJ2-1
V: TRBV2